This paragraph covers one T cell receptor beta chain sequence. From its re-call of the 5' RACE reads, TCRdb lists each CDR3 protein once, without DNA. The table for this sample gives 300,000 to 400,000 distinct CDR3 sequences. In germline, CDR1 is SEHNR, CDR2 FQNEAQ (reference sequence). The CDR3 covers 14 residues. This entry belongs to a study of monozygotic twins with inflammatory bowel disease. The clonotype comes from a human donor with ulcerative colitis or Crohn's disease, or a healthy co-twin of an affected twin (not recorded which). Sequenced input: blood. V usage is TRBV7-9 and J usage is TRBJ1-2. This CDR3 is CASSLDEPIDGYTF.